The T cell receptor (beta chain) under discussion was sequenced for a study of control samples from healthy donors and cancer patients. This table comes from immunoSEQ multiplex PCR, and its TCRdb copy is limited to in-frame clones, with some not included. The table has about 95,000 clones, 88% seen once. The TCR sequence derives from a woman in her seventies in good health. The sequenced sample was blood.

The DNA of the CDR3 is TGTGCCAGCAGTGTAATGACAGGGGTAGAGGGCTACACCTTC. Protein product: CASSVMTGVEGYTF. The V and J genes are TRBV28 and TRBJ1-2; TRBD1 matches at 8 bases. After removal of 5 bases from V and 8 bases from J, the junction contained 10 bases not matched to a gene. The CDR3 runs 14 residues. The germline gives CDR1 MDHEN, CDR2 SYDVKM.